One and the same sample provided the 32 T cell receptor beta chains below, sequenced in a study of cytomegalovirus exposure and HLA in healthy donors (dated 2017 in TCRdb). The protocol used for the library was the immunoSEQ multiplex PCR assay. For the multiplex PCR, a mixture combining 60 forward primers for TCR Vbeta segments and 13 reverse primers for TCR Jbeta segments was used. TCRdb took this table from immuneACCESS and kept in-frame rearrangements with V and J called. Such tables lack part of the clones; where checked against another copy, unresolved V genes explain under half of the gap, and the rest is unexplained. The sample's records list about 200,000 clones. Less than 0.9% of the sample is in the top ten clones. The sample taken for sequencing was PBMCs. Receptor source: a boy between 5 and 17 years old in good health and CMV-seronegative.

CDR3 bases: TGCGCCAGCAGCCCAGGGACAGGGATCTACGAGCAGTACTTC. It yields the protein CASSPGTGIYEQYF. The chain employs TRBV5-1 and TRBJ2-7, with TRBD1 identical over 9 bases. With 4 bases clipped from V and 3 bases from J, the junction kept 5 bases outside the gene matches. This CDR3 has 14 amino acids. Germline V gene data show CDR1 as SGHRS and CDR2 as YFSETQ.

The chain uses TRBV30 and TRBJ2-1; 16 bases line up with TRBD2. Germline V lookup: CDR1 GTSNPN, CDR2 SVGIG (reference sequence). V shed 3 bases and J 1 base; nucleotides not matched to a gene: 6. The CDR3 contains 18 residues. The CDR3 sequence: CAWRSGTSGGASYNEQFF. CDR3 in DNA: TGTGCCTGGAGGTCCGGGACTAGCGGGGGGGCATCCTACAATGAGCAGTTCTTC. Looking up the rest from reference TRBV30 and TRBJ2-1 gives the full variable domain: SQTIHQWPATLVQPVGSPLSLECTVEGTSNPNLYWYRQAAGRGLQLLFYSVGIGQISSEVPQNLSASRPQDRQFILSSKKLLLSDSGFYLCAWRSGTSGGASYNEQFFGPGTRLTVL.

The chain combines TRBV5-1 with TRBJ1-2; TRBD1 is a possible D gene (6 bases). CDR3 length: 12 amino acids. V lost 0 bases to trimming and J lost 8 bases, with 8 bases between them. The germline CDR1 and CDR2 sequences are SGHRS and YFSETQ. CDR3 protein: CASSLEGEGYTF. The CDR3 region has the DNA TGCGCCAGCAGCTTGGAGGGGGAAGGCTACACCTTC.

The J gene is TRBJ1-5, the V gene TRBV4-3, with D unresolved. The CDR3 spans 15 residues. The V gene lost 0 bases and the J gene lost 5 bases, with 11 bases spanning the gap. From germline, CDR1 is LGHNA and CDR2 YSLEER. CDR3 loop: CASSQDSGWYQPQHF. The CDR3 DNA sequence: TGCGCCAGCAGCCAAGATTCGGGGTGGTATCAGCCCCAGCATTTT.

The V gene is TRBV13, the J gene TRBJ2-1; no firm D call. The CDR3 consists of 13 residues. In germline, CDR1 is PRHDT, CDR2 FYEKMQ (reference sequence). V lost 5 bases and J 4 bases, leaving 9 bases between the germline ends. The CDR3 reads CASSPNRYNEQFF. The CDR3 nucleotides read TGTGCCAGCAGCCCTAATCGGTACAATGAGCAGTTCTTC. The whole variable domain, filled in from reference TRBV13 and TRBJ2-1, reads AAGVIQSPRHLIKEKRETATLKCYPIPRHDTVYWYQQGPGQDPQFLISFYEKMQSDKGSIPDRFSAQQFSDYHSELNMSSLELGDSALYFCASSPNRYNEQFFGPGTRLTVL.

The CDR3 sequence is CASSRGGDNKNSPLHF. CDR3 sequence (DNA): TGTGCCAGCAGCCGCGGGGGCGATAACAAAAATTCACCCCTCCACTTT. The V and J genes are TRBV7-6 and TRBJ1-6; D may be TRBD1 (6 bases). Germline V gives CDR1 SGHVS, CDR2 FNYEAQ. There are 16 residues in the CDR3. V was trimmed by 5 bases and J by 7 bases, leaving 18 bases between them.

The V and J genes are TRBV4-1 and TRBJ1-5; 7 bases are shared with TRBD1. Germline V gene data show CDR1 as MGHRA and CDR2 as YSYEKL. The V segment lost 4 bases and the J segment 2 bases; nucleotides outside the gene matches: 5. The CDR3 is made up of 15 amino acids. For the CDR3, the DNA is TGCGCCAGCAGCCTACCTGACAGGGGCAATCAGCCCCAGCATTTT. Translating it yields CASSLPDRGNQPQHF.

V gene TRBV7-9 combines with J gene TRBJ2-1; D may be TRBD2 (5 bases). The germline gives CDR1 SEHNR, CDR2 FQNEAQ (reference sequence). The CDR3 sequence is 16 residues long. Trimming stripped 0 bases from V and 9 bases from J, with 18 bases between. The CDR3 nucleotides are TGTGCCAGCAGCTTAGCTGCGGTGGTCTTTGAGGGTGAGCAGTTCTTC. This codes for CASSLAAVVFEGEQFF.

The chain employs TRBV30 and TRBJ1-2; the D is unclear. Germline-derived CDR1 and CDR2 are GTSNPN and SVGIG (reference sequence). V was clipped by 3 bases and J by 0 bases, with 8 bases between them. This CDR3 region has 13 residues. The DNA for the CDR3 is TGTGCCTGGAGCGATATAGCTAACTATGGCTACACCTTC. Translated: CAWSDIANYGYTF.

The CDR3 is CASRPPGQLNYGYTF. The CDR3 nucleotides are TGTGCCAGCAGACCACCGGGACAGCTAAATTATGGCTACACCTTC. This rearrangement joins TRBV6-5 to TRBJ1-2; TRBD1 matches at 7 bases. The V segment lost 6 bases and the J segment 5 bases; nucleotides outside the gene matches: 12. The CDR3 covers 15 residues. Germline V CDR1 and CDR2: MNHEY, SVGAGI.

This chain uses TRBV6-5 with TRBJ1-2; 8 bases agree with TRBD1. Per the germline V gene, CDR1 is MNHEY and CDR2 is SVGAGI. J lost 6 bases, V lost 2 bases, and 2 bases had no gene match. This CDR3 is built from 13 residues. The CDR3: CASSYGQGDGYTF. The CDR3 DNA reads as TGTGCCAGCAGTTACGGACAGGGTGATGGCTACACCTTC.

The chain recombines TRBV6-4 with TRBJ2-3; 7 nucleotides match TRBD2. Trimming took 3 bases from V and 4 from J; bases not matched to a gene: 10. CDR3 length: 16 residues. In germline, CDR1 is MRHNA, CDR2 SNTAGT. CDR3 protein: CASSDVVSGGPDTQYF. The CDR3 region has the DNA TGTGCCAGCAGTGATGTTGTGTCGGGGGGACCAGATACGCAGTATTTT.

A word on this clone: This sample also contains other DNA sequences that code for the same CDR3. The chain links TRBV5-1 to TRBJ2-7, with TRBD1 matching over 9 bases. CDR1 SGHRS and CDR2 YFSETQ come from the germline V gene. J gave up 0 bases and V 5 bases, and 3 bases lay outside the gene matches. This CDR3 has 14 residues. The CDR3 spells CASSKTGGSYEQYF. CDR3 DNA: TGCGCCAGCAGTAAGACAGGGGGCTCCTACGAGCAGTACTTC.

This chain connects TRBV7-3 to TRBJ1-1; 9 bases are shared with TRBD1. Germline V gives CDR1 SGHTA, CDR2 FQGTGA. V was clipped by 4 bases and J by 5 bases; unmatched bases: 5. The CDR3 covers 14 residues. The CDR3 loop is CASSSTGGGTEAFF. The DNA of the CDR3 is TGTGCCAGCAGCTCTACAGGGGGCGGTACTGAAGCTTTCTTT.

V usage is TRBV5-6 and J usage is TRBJ2-7; D perhaps matches TRBD2 (7 bases). V dropped 4 bases and J dropped 2 bases, with 16 bases sitting between them. Germline lookup yields CDR1 SGHDT and CDR2 YYEEEE. The CDR3 is 15 amino acids. CDR3 bases: TGTGCCAGCAGCAGCCAAGGGCGGGGGCCCTACGAGCAGTACTTC. It specifies CASSSQGRGPYEQYF.

CDR3 in amino acids: CASSSGTRVYEQYF. The CDR3 DNA is TGTGCCAGCAGTTCCGGGACTCGGGTCTACGAGCAGTACTTC. V is TRBV6-5 and J is TRBJ2-7; maybe TRBD2 (6 bases). Trimming left V 4 bases short and J 3 bases short, with 13 bases between. Germline V gene sequence: CDR1 MNHEY, CDR2 SVGAGI. The CDR3 consists of 14 residues.

The gene calls are TRBV6-5 and TRBJ2-1; D is unclear. Between the trimmed V and J ends, which lost 5 bases and 6 bases, there was a span of 17 bases. Germline V gene data show CDR1 as MNHEY and CDR2 as SVGAGI. The CDR3 runs 15 residues. CDR3 sequence (DNA): TGTGCCAGCAGTCCCCTTCGGTCCTCAAGCAATGAGCAGTTCTTC. It specifies CASSPLRSSSNEQFF.

The V and J genes are TRBV2 and TRBJ2-3; possibly TRBD1 for D (6 bases). This CDR3 is 15 amino acids long. Germline-derived CDR1 and CDR2 are SNHLY and FYNNEI. With 8 bases removed from V and 2 bases from J, the gap between germline ends came to 17 bases. As DNA, the CDR3 is TGTGCCAGCCCTGACGACAGGCGGGCCACAGATACGCAGTATTTT. As protein: CASPDDRRATDTQYF.

The gene calls are TRBV29-1 and TRBJ1-2; perhaps TRBD1 as D (6 bases). Germline-derived CDR1 and CDR2 are SQVTM and ANQGSEA. This CDR3 region has 14 residues. V shed 4 bases and J shed 1 base, with 13 bases lying between them. CDR3 region: CSVVGQGINYGYTF. CDR3 nucleotide sequence: TGCAGCGTTGTGGGCCAGGGGATTAACTATGGCTACACCTTC.

In nucleotides, the CDR3 is TGTGCCAGCAGACCCCGGGACAGGCCCTACGAGCAGTACTTC. Translating it yields CASRPRDRPYEQYF. The rearrangement uses TRBV27 and TRBJ2-7; 8 nucleotides line up with TRBD1. J lost 2 bases, V lost 6 bases, and 6 bases had no gene match. The length of the CDR3 is 14 residues. In germline, CDR1 is MNHEY, CDR2 SMNVEV (reference sequence).

V is TRBV6-5 and J is TRBJ2-1; maybe TRBD2 (7 bases). Trimming cost V 10 bases and J 7 bases, with 23 bases left between them. Germline V lookup: CDR1 MNHEY, CDR2 SVGAGI. This CDR3 is 15 amino acids long. The CDR3 DNA is TGTGCCACCGGAATTGGGAGGGGGGGCCATAATGAGCAGTTCTTC. It yields the protein CATGIGRGGHNEQFF.

This chain uses TRBV7-9 with TRBJ1-2; D not certain. Looked up from germline, CDR1 is SEHNR and CDR2 is FQNEAQ (reference sequence). Trimming stripped 6 bases from V and 6 bases from J, with 14 bases between. The CDR3 loop spans 13 amino acids. The CDR3 here is CASRGDRVDGYTF. The CDR3 region has the DNA TGTGCCAGCAGGGGAGATAGGGTGGATGGCTACACCTTC.

V is TRBV2 and J is TRBJ2-6, with D maybe TRBD2 (5 bases). The CDR3 is made up of 14 amino acids. CDR1 is SNHLY and CDR2 is FYNNEI in the germline V gene. Trimming left V 8 bases short and J 4 bases short, with 12 bases between. CDR3 DNA sequence: TGTGCCAGCGTTCTAGCTTCCGGGGCCAACGTCCTGACTTTC. It yields the protein CASVLASGANVLTF.

The V gene is TRBV19, the J gene TRBJ2-5; 9 bases line up with TRBD2. TRBJ2-7 explains the end of the DNA better; the J call may be wrong. This CDR3 has 14 amino acids. Per germline, CDR1 LNHDA and CDR2 SQIVND (reference sequence). The CDR3 DNA is TGTGCCAGTAGTATTTCTAGCGGGGCCTACGAGCAGTACTTC. The encoded protein is CASSISSGAYEQYF.

J is TRBJ2-1 and V is TRBV2; possibly TRBD1 for D (5 bases). V gave up 0 bases and J gave up 8 bases, with 23 bases separating them. Germline lookup yields CDR1 SNHLY and CDR2 FYNNEI. CDR3 length equals 18 residues. CDR3 in amino acids: CASSEAHGLRPLRDEQFF. CDR3 DNA sequence: TGTGCCAGCAGTGAAGCGCATGGCTTACGACCCCTCAGGGATGAGCAGTTCTTC. The full variable domain, completed using reference TRBV2 and TRBJ2-1, is EPEVTQTPSHQVTQMGQEVILRCVPISNHLYFYWYRQILGQKVEFLVSFYNNEISEKSEIFDDQFSVERPDGSNFTLKIRSTKLEDSAMYFCASSEAHGLRPLRDEQFFGPGTRLTVL.

The chain is built from TRBV30 and TRBJ2-3; 13 nucleotides line up with TRBD2. There are 15 residues in the CDR3. Looked up from germline, CDR1 is GTSNPN and CDR2 is SVGIG (reference sequence). V trimming: 1 base; J trimming: 5 bases; junction bases outside the gene matches: 3. The CDR3 bases are TGTGCCTGGAGTGGGAGACTAGCGGGGGGAGATACGCAGTATTTT. It codes for CAWSGRLAGGDTQYF.

The chain is built from TRBV5-1 and TRBJ1-1; TRBD1 aligns across 11 bases. Germline values: CDR1 SGHRS, CDR2 YFSETQ. This CDR3 is 14 amino acids long. V dropped 4 bases and J dropped 8; count of bases not matched to a gene: 7. The CDR3 coding sequence is TGCGCCAGCAGCAGCCGGGACAGGGGGGACGAAGCTTTCTTT. Amino acid sequence: CASSSRDRGDEAFF.

A word on this clone: The same CDR3 also results from other DNA sequences found in this sample. The V and J genes are TRBV7-3 and TRBJ2-5; 9 bases are a match to TRBD1. CDR3 length equals 14 residues. The germline CDR1 and CDR2 sequences are SGHTA and FQGTGA. Germline trimming cut 2 bases from V and 2 bases from J; bases unmatched to any gene: 0. DNA for the CDR3: TGTGCCAGCAGCTTAGGGACAGGGCAAGAGACCCAGTACTTC. Its translation is CASSLGTGQETQYF.

The chain uses TRBV4-1 and TRBJ1-5, with TRBD1 identical over 8 bases. The germline CDR1 and CDR2 sequences are MGHRA and YSYEKL. CDR3 size: 15 residues. The J segment lost 6 bases and the V segment lost 3 bases, leaving 7 bases of the junction unmatched. This CDR3 reads CASSHPGQDVQPQHF. The CDR3 DNA is TGCGCCAGCAGCCACCCGGGACAGGACGTTCAGCCCCAGCATTTT.

The rearrangement joins TRBV18 to TRBJ1-2, with 7 positions matching TRBD1. The germline gives CDR1 KGHSH, CDR2 LQKENI. J lost 5 bases, V lost 3 bases, and 18 bases had no gene match. The CDR3 consists of 18 residues. The chain's CDR3 is CASSPQAPRGQRVYGYTF. DNA for the CDR3: TGTGCCAGCTCACCCCAAGCTCCCCGGGGACAGAGAGTTTATGGCTACACCTTC.

The chain is built from TRBV10-1 and TRBJ1-2, with D possibly TRBD1 on 6 matching bases. Germline CDR1 and CDR2: WNHNN and SYGVQD (reference sequence). V lost 5 bases and J 2 bases, leaving 9 bases between the germline ends. The CDR3 has 13 residues. CDR3 in DNA: TGCGCCAGCAGTTCCGACAGGAACTATGGCTACACCTTC. Translating it yields CASSSDRNYGYTF.

The chain uses TRBV5-8 and TRBJ1-1; 8 nucleotides agree with TRBD1. This CDR3 is built from 16 residues. V lost 0 bases, J lost 1 base, and 5 bases stayed unmatched. Germline V gives CDR1 SGHTS, CDR2 YDEGEE. CDR3 residues: CASSLGTGMGNTEAFF. For the CDR3, the DNA is TGTGCCAGCAGCTTGGGGACAGGGATGGGGAACACTGAAGCTTTCTTT.